This is a list of T cell receptor beta chains from one sample in a study of T-cell reconstitution after alpha-beta-depleted transplantation in children. One entry per CDR3 protein results from TCRdb running MiXCR on the PCR reads. This sample yields hundreds of thousands of distinct CDR3 sequences, of which around 15% are seen a single time; around 30% belongs to the top ten. Sequencing used PBMCs, mostly from graft donor cells, obtained 360 days after TCRalphabeta/CD19-depleted stem cell transplant. All receptors derive from a boy in the first two years of life who had a stem cell transplant for Wiskott-Aldrich syndrome, so the T cells may come from the graft donor. The CDR3 runs from the conserved cysteine through the conserved F or W. The order of the fields is V gene, clone size, J gene, D gene, CDR3 DNA, CDR3 protein. The D gene is left open where the match is weak. Where a row states a size, it is once, few, many or the class of an expanded clone; other rows omit it.

TRBV4-1	NA	TRBJ1-4	NA	TGCGCCAGCAGCCAAGTTGAGGGGCAGGGATCCTACGGCGAAAAACTGTTTTTT	CASSQVEGQGSYGEKLFF
TRBV6-1	few	TRBJ1-2	NA	TGTGCCAGCACGCAGGGAAGGGTTGGCTATGGCTACACCTTC	CASTQGRVGYGYTF
TRBV28	NA	TRBJ2-1	NA	TGTGCCAGCACCCCCGGAGGGGGGGCCTACAATGAGCAGTTCTTC	CASTPGGGAYNEQFF
TRBV27	few	TRBJ2-1	TRBD1	TGTGCCAGCAGTTTATCTGGCAGGGGGCATGAGCAGTTCTTC	CASSLSGRGHEQFF
TRBV10-3	few	TRBJ1-1	TRBD1	TGTGCCACCTCGGACAGGGGGAACACTGAAGCTTTCTTT	CATSDRGNTEAFF
TRBV12-3/TRBV12-4	few	TRBJ2-1	NA	TGTGCCAGCACCCGAACAGGGTCGAGCTCCTACAATGAGCAGTTCTTC	CASTRTGSSSYNEQFF
TRBV7-2	few	TRBJ2-4	NA	TGTGCCAGCAGCTTAGTGACAGAAGACATTCAGTACTTC	CASSLVTEDIQYF
TRBV25-1	few	TRBJ2-7	NA	TGTGCCAGCAGTGCCCGGGCAGGGGTAATGGGCGAGCAGTACTTC	CASSARAGVMGEQYF
TRBV6-2/TRBV6-3	NA	TRBJ2-5	NA	TGTGCCAGCAGTTACCTTCATATGGCGGTAACACAAGAGACCCAGTACTTC	CASSYLHMAVTQETQYF
TRBV20-1	many	TRBJ2-7	NA	TGCAGTGCTAGCCCCCGAGGGGCGGGTTCCTACGAGCAGTACTTC	CSASPRGAGSYEQYF
TRBV24-1	NA	TRBJ2-1	NA	TGTGCCACCAGTGATTTCCGGCGAGGGGGCTACAATGAGCAGTTCTTC	CATSDFRRGGYNEQFF
TRBV28	NA	TRBJ2-7	NA	TGCGCCAGCAGCCCTGGATACGCTTACGAGCAGTACTTC	CASSPGYAYEQYF
TRBV5-1	few	TRBJ2-5	TRBD2	TGCGCCAGCAGCTTGTGGGCTAGCGGTAACCAAGAGACCCAGTACTTC	CASSLWASGNQETQYF
TRBV10-3	NA	TRBJ2-7	TRBD1	TGTGCCATCAGTGAGTCGGGCAGGGGGAGCTCCTACGAGCAGTACTTC	CAISESGRGSSYEQYF
TRBV29-1	NA	TRBJ2-1	NA	TGCAGCGCCCGTCGGCGGCAGTTCTTC	CSARRRQFF
TRBV7-9	NA	TRBJ2-5	NA	TGTGCCAGCGCCCGCCGTTGGGAGACCCAGTACTTC	CASARRWETQYF
TRBV29-1	NA	TRBJ2-1	TRBD2	TGCAGCGTTGAGGGACTAGCGGGCGCCCCAGGCAATGAGCAGTTCTTC	CSVEGLAGAPGNEQFF
TRBV9	few	TRBJ2-7	TRBD2	TGTGCCAGCAGCGTAGGACTAGCGGGAGGGGGCTACGAGCAGTACTTC	CASSVGLAGGGYEQYF
TRBV7-2	many	TRBJ2-2	NA	TGTGCCAGCAGCTTTCTACACGCCGGGGAGCTGTTTTTT	CASSFLHAGELFF
TRBV3-1	few	TRBJ2-1	NA	TGTGCCAGCAGCCAAGATCTAGTGACTGAGCAGTTCTTC	CASSQDLVTEQFF
TRBV21-1	NA	TRBJ2-7	NA	TGTGCCAGCAGCAACCCTCGGGGTAGCGGGGGATCGCGAGAGCAGTACTTC	CASSNPRGSGGSREQYF
TRBV29-1	many	TRBJ2-5	NA	TGCAGCGGGCTCCAGGGGCGTGAGACCCAGTACTTC	CSGLQGRETQYF
TRBV12-3/TRBV12-4	NA	TRBJ2-5	NA	TGTGCCAGCAGCTTAGGGTTTAAGGACTCTCAAGAGACCCAGTACTTC	CASSLGFKDSQETQYF
TRBV4-1	NA	TRBJ2-7	TRBD2	TGCGCCAGCAGGTCGATCGGGACTAAATTCTACGAGCAGTACTTC	CASRSIGTKFYEQYF